Many counts were recorded for the clone carrying this TCR beta chain. Regions amplified from RNA transcripts were the TCR beta CDR3 regions. HTBI primers were the set used in a first-round RT-PCR of the TCR CDR3. Each CDR3 protein is one row after TCRdb ran MiXCR on the multiplex PCR reads. The table shows around 290,000 distinct CDR3 sequences, with approximately 15% occurring only once. These patients, aged 18 to 65, had recently diagnosed hyperthyroidism lasting under 2 months. Patients with uncontrolled infections, other autoimmune diseases, pregnancy or lactation were excluded. Diagnoses were made from clinical symptoms, serum measures (thyroxine and TRAb), thyroid ultrasound and orbital computed tomography. The CDR3 sequence is 13 residues long. V gave up 8 bases and J gave up 3 bases, with 14 bases separating them. The germline V gene encodes CDR1 DFQATT and CDR2 SNEGSKA (reference sequence).

These data come from a study of T cells in Graves' hyperthyroidism and ophthalmopathy. The receptor was derived from a woman between 35 and 50 years old with Graves' hyperthyroidism. The sequenced sample was blood. This chain uses TRBV20-1 with TRBJ1-5; no clear D gene. CDR3 sequence: CSLGDHTNQPQHF. The CDR3 DNA follows: TGCAGTCTAGGAGACCATACCAATCAGCCCCAGCATTTT.